This T cell receptor beta chain was identified during a study of PD-L1 blockade in urothelial cancer. Looking at the study overall: Blood was analyzed 3 weeks (second dose) and 6 weeks after treatment start.

The data were produced by immunoSEQ multiplex PCR, yet TCRdb's version contains in-frame clones alone and is incomplete. The sample shows 70,000 to 75,000 clones, approximately 81% of them seen only once. This clone occurred a few times. Each patient gave between 1 and 8 samples, pretreatment and on-treatment. The CDR3 covers 14 residues. Per the germline V gene, CDR1 is MNHNY and CDR2 is SVGAGI (reference sequence). The V end was cut by 4 bases, the J end by 2 bases, with 11 bases between. The TCR originated in a man between 70 and 80 years old with urothelial cancer. The gene calls are TRBV6-6 and TRBJ1-2; possibly TRBD1 for D (5 bases). Sequences were derived from PBMCs, sampled around atezolizumab (anti-PD-L1) treatment. CDR3: CASSSTGLNYGYTF. The CDR3 DNA sequence: TGTGCCAGCAGTTCCACGGGACTGAACTATGGCTACACCTTC.